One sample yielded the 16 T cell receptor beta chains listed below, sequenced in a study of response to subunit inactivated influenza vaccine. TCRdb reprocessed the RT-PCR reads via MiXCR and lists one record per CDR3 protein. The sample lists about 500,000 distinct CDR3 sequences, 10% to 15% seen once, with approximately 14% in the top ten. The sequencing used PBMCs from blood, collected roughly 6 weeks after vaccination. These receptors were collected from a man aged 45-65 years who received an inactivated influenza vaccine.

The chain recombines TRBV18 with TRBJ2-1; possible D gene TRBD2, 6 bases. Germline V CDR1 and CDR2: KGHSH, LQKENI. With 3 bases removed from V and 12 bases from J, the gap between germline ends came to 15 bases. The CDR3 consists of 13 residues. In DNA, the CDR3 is TGTGCCAGCTCACCGGGACTTCCGGATGTGCAGTTCTTC. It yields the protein CASSPGLPDVQFF. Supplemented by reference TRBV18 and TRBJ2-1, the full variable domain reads NAGVMQNPRHLVRRRGQEARLRCSPMKGHSHVYWYRQLPEEGLKFMVYLQKENIIDESGMPKERFSAEFPKEGPSILRIQQVVRGDSAAYFCASSPGLPDVQFFGPGTRLTVL.

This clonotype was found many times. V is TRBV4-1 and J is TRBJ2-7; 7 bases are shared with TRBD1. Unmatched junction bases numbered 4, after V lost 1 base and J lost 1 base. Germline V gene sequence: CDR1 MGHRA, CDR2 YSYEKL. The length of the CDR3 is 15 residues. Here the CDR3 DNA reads TGCGCCAGCAGCCAAGTACAGGGGAAGTCCTACGAGCAGTACTTC. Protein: CASSQVQGKSYEQYF.

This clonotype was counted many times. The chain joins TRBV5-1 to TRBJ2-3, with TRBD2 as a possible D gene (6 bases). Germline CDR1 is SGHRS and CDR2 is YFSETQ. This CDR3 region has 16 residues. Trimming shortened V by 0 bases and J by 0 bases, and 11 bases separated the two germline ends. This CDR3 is CASSLALAGSTDTQYF. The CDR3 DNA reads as TGCGCCAGCAGCTTGGCCTTGGCGGGGAGCACAGATACGCAGTATTTT.

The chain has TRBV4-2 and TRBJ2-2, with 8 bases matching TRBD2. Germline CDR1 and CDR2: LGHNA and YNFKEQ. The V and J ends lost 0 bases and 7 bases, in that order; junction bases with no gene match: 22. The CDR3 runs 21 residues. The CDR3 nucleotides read TGTGCCAGCAGCCAAGAATCAATAGCGGGAAGTATCCCTCGGACGGGCGGGGAGCTGTTTTTT. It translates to CASSQESIAGSIPRTGGELFF.

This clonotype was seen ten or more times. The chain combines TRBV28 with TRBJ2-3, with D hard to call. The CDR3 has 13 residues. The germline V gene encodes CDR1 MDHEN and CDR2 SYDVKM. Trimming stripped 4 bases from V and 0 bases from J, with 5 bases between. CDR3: CASSYGSTDTQYF. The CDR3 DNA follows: TGTGCCAGCAGTTACGGGAGCACAGATACGCAGTATTTT.

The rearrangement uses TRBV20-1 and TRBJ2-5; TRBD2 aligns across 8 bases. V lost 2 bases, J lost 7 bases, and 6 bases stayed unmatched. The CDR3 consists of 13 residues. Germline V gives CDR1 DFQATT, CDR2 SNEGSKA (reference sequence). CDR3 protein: CSARSSGFGTQYF. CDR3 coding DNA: TGCAGTGCTAGATCTAGCGGGTTCGGGACCCAGTACTTC.

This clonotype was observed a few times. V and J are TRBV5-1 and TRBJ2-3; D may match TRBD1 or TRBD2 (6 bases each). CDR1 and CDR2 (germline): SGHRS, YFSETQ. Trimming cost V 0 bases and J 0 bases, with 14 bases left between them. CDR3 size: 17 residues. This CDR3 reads CASSLVTGGTSTDTQYF. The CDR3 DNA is TGCGCCAGCAGCTTGGTAACCGGGGGCACAAGCACAGATACGCAGTATTTT.

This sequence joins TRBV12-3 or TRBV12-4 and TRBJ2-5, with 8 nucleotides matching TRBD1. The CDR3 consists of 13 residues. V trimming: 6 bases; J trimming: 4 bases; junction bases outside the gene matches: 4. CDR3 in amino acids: CASRQGVGETQYF. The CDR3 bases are TGTGCCAGCAGACAGGGGGTCGGAGAGACCCAGTACTTC.

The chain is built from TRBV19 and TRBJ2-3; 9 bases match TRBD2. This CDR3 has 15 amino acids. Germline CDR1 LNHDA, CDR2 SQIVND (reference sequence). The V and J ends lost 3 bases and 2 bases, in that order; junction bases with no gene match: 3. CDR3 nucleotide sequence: TGTGCCAGTAGTATTAGCGGGGGCGACACAGATACGCAGTATTTT. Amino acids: CASSISGGDTDTQYF.

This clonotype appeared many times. For the CDR3, the DNA is TGCAGCGCACGGCAGGGTCTCAGCGGAAACACCATATATTTT. Residues: CSARQGLSGNTIYF. The chain combines TRBV29-1 with TRBJ1-3; D is possibly TRBD1 (5 bases). Deletions cut 7 bases from V and 4 bases from J, with 17 bases between. Germline V gives CDR1 SQVTM, CDR2 ANQGSEA. The CDR3 has 14 amino acids. Looking up the rest from reference TRBV29-1 and TRBJ1-3 gives the full variable domain: SAVISQKPSRDICQRGTSLTIQCQVDSQVTMMFWYRQQPGQSLTLIATANQGSEATYESGFVIDKFPISRPNLTFSTLTVSNMSPEDSSIYLCSARQGLSGNTIYFGEGSWLTVV.

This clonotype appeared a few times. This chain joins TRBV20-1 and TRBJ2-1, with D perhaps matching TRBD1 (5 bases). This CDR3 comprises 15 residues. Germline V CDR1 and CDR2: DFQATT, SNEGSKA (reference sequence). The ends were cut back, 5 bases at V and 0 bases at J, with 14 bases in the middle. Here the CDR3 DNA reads TGCAGTGCTGGCGCTTTAGGGGACTCCTACAATGAGCAGTTCTTC. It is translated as CSAGALGDSYNEQFF.

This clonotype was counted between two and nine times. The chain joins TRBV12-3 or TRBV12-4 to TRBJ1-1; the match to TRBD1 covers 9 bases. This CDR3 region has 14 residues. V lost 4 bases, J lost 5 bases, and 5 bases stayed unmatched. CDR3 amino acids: CASSSTGGITEAFF. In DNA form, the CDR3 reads TGTGCCAGCAGTTCAACAGGGGGCATTACTGAAGCTTTCTTT.

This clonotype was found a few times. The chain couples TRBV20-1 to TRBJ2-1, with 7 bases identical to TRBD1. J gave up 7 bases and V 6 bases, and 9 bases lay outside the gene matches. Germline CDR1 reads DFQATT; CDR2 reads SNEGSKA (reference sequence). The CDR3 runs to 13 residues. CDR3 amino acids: CSANRGLGNEQFF. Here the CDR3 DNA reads TGCAGTGCCAACAGGGGTTTGGGGAATGAGCAGTTCTTC.

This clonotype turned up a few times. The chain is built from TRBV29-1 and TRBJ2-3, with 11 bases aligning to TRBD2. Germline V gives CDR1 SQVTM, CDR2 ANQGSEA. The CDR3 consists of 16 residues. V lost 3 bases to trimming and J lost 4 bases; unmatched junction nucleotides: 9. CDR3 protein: CSVEGGTSGKPDTQYF. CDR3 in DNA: TGCAGCGTTGAGGGGGGGACTAGCGGCAAGCCAGATACGCAGTATTTT.

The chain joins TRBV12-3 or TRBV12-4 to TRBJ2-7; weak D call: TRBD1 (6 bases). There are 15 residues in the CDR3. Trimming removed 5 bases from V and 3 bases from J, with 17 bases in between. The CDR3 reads CASSLHDRSGYEQYF. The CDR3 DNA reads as TGTGCCAGCAGTCTACATGACAGGTCCGGCTACGAGCAGTACTTC.

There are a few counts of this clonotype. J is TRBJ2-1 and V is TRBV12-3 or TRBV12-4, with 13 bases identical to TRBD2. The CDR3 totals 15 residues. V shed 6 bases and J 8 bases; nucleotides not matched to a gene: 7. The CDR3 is CASSRTSGRGYEQFF. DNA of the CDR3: TGTGCCAGCAGCCGGACTAGCGGGAGAGGGTATGAGCAGTTCTTC.